These 5 T cell receptor beta chains came from one sample sequenced in a study of blood T cells in healthy people across ages. Combining a sample-barcoded 5' primer with a J-beta primer mix, a second PCR ran for roughly 7 to 12 cycles. TCRdb re-derived calls from the 5' RACE reads in MiXCR, one entry per CDR3 protein. The data show 1.5 million to 1.9 million distinct CDR3 sequences, approximately 39% seen once. The sample was blood. These receptors were taken from a woman younger than 30 in good health.

This clonotype appeared a few times. This chain links TRBV20-1 with TRBJ2-5; no definite D call. The CDR3 runs to 13 residues. V lost 5 bases to trimming and J lost 4 bases, with 14 bases between them. CDR1 DFQATT and CDR2 SNEGSKA come from the germline V gene (reference sequence). Here the CDR3 reads CSAGPDGRETQYF. The CDR3 bases are TGCAGTGCTGGTCCTGATGGAAGAGAGACCCAGTACTTC.

This clonotype has more than one count but fewer than ten. This sequence joins TRBV20-1 and TRBJ1-6; 8 bases line up with TRBD1. The CDR3 loop spans 19 amino acids. The J segment lost 4 bases and the V segment lost 0 bases, leaving 14 bases of the junction unmatched. Germline CDR1 is DFQATT and CDR2 is SNEGSKA (reference sequence). The CDR3 sequence: CSARDSGGPLVWYNSPLHF. The CDR3 nucleotides read TGCAGTGCTAGAGATTCAGGGGGCCCTCTCGTGTGGTATAATTCACCCCTCCACTTT.

The chain has TRBV12-5 and TRBJ1-2, with 7 bases aligning to TRBD1. The trim removed 0 bases at V and 0 bases at J, leaving 7 bases unmatched. The CDR3 is made up of 17 amino acids. Germline CDR1 is LGHNT and CDR2 is FRNRAP. The CDR3 spells CASGLVLQGRSNYGYTF. CDR3 nucleotide sequence: TGTGCTAGTGGTTTGGTCTTACAGGGGCGATCTAACTATGGCTACACCTTC.

This chain joins TRBV6-6 and TRBJ2-1; 9 nucleotides match TRBD1. Germline V gene data show CDR1 as MNHNY and CDR2 as SVGAGI (reference sequence). V shed 5 bases, J shed 7 bases, and the junction held 9 bases outside the gene matches. The CDR3 is 15 amino acids. For the CDR3, the DNA is TGTGCCAGCAGTAGGATGATACAGGGGGCGAATGAGCAGTTCTTC. Protein sequence: CASSRMIQGANEQFF.

The chain carries TRBV27 and TRBJ2-3; a possible D gene is TRBD1 (6 bases). The V gene lost 4 bases and the J gene lost 0 bases, with 23 bases spanning the gap. The CDR3 consists of 19 residues. Germline CDR1 reads MNHEY; CDR2 reads SMNVEV (reference sequence). CDR3 nucleotide sequence: TGTGCCAGCAGTTCCCCAACCTACCGGGACACCACTAGCACAGATACGCAGTATTTT. Encoded protein: CASSSPTYRDTTSTDTQYF.